Below, 8 T cell receptor beta chains from the same sample are listed, as sequenced in a study of blood T cell repertoires in COVID-19. Repertoires were generated with immunoSEQ multiplex PCR, while TCRdb's copy carries only in-frame clones and drops some. The sample lists more than 70,000 clones; 80% to 95% were seen once. Sequencing was performed on peripheral blood. The receptors derive from a woman at least 80 years old with acute or convalescent COVID-19.

The V and J genes are TRBV5-4 and TRBJ2-3, with 7 nucleotides matching TRBD2. CDR3 size: 15 residues. Germline V gene data show CDR1 as SGHNT and CDR2 as YYREEE (reference sequence). With 7 bases clipped from V and 5 bases from J, the junction kept 13 bases outside the gene matches. CDR3 protein: CASDWGGSTGDTQYF. For the CDR3, the DNA is TGTGCCAGCGACTGGGGGGGGAGTACGGGAGATACGCAGTATTTT. Variable domain in full (rest from reference TRBV5-4 and TRBJ2-3): ETGVTQSPTHLIKTRGQQVTLRCSSQSGHNTVSWYQQALGQGPQFIFQYYREEENGRGNFPPRFSGLQFPNYSSELNVNALELDDSALYLCASDWGGSTGDTQYFGPGTRLTVL.

This chain links TRBV28 with TRBJ2-1, with 7 bases identical to TRBD2. V lost 3 bases, J lost 4 bases, and 6 bases stayed unmatched. The CDR3 is made up of 15 amino acids. Germline V lookup: CDR1 MDHEN, CDR2 SYDVKM. CDR3 in DNA: TGTGCCAGCAGTTTTGGCGGGAGTGGTTACAATGAGCAGTTCTTC. Protein product: CASSFGGSGYNEQFF.

V is TRBV4-3 and J is TRBJ1-4; no clear D. CDR3 length equals 19 residues. V was pared by 0 bases and J by 0 bases, with 17 bases between. Per the germline V gene, CDR1 is LGHNA and CDR2 is YSLEER. CDR3 nucleotides: TGCGCCAGCAGCCAAGAATCCGTCGCGGATATTGCAACTAATGAAAAACTGTTTTTT. Amino acid sequence: CASSQESVADIATNEKLFF.

The chain has TRBV21-1 and TRBJ2-7; TRBD2 is taken as the D call from the table, unchecked against the DNA. TRBV21-1 is a pseudogene locus. The CDR3 contains 15 residues. The CDR3 spells CASSPPLWSVYEQYF. DNA for the CDR3: TGTGCCAGCAGCCCCCCACTATGGAGTGTTTATGAGCAGTACTTC.

The chain has TRBV7-9 and TRBJ2-6; 12 positions agree with TRBD1. Germline V CDR1 and CDR2: SEHNR, FQNEAQ (reference sequence). The CDR3 is made up of 15 amino acids. V gave up 8 bases and J gave up 2 bases; unmatched junction bases: 1. This CDR3 reads CASGTGGAGANVLTF. CDR3 in DNA: TGTGCCAGCGGGACAGGGGGCGCTGGGGCCAACGTCCTGACTTTC.

This chain joins TRBV12-3 or TRBV12-4 and TRBJ1-5, with D tentatively TRBD1 (5 bases). The CDR3 is 13 residues long. The V end lost 1 base, the J end lost 5 bases, and 6 bases lay between the germline ends. The CDR3 is CASSLVRDQPQHF. The DNA for the CDR3 is TGTGCCAGCAGTTTAGTCAGGGATCAGCCCCAGCATTTT.

The V and J genes are TRBV9 and TRBJ1-1; 9 positions agree with TRBD1. V was pared by 4 bases and J by 5 bases, with 3 bases of the junction left unmatched. CDR3 size: 13 residues. CDR1 and CDR2 (germline): SGDLS, YYNGEE. The CDR3 region has the DNA TGTGCCAGCAGCCGGGACAGGGAGACTGAAGCTTTCTTT. Translated, it gives CASSRDRETEAFF.

The chain combines TRBV19 with TRBJ1-6, with TRBD1 identical over 8 bases. The CDR3 sequence is 15 residues long. CDR1 LNHDA and CDR2 SQIVND come from the germline V gene (reference sequence). Trimming cost V 2 bases and J 7 bases; bases outside gene matches: 4. This chain's CDR3 is CASSISWTGNSPLHF. The CDR3 coding sequence is TGTGCCAGTAGTATATCTTGGACAGGGAATTCACCCCTCCACTTT.